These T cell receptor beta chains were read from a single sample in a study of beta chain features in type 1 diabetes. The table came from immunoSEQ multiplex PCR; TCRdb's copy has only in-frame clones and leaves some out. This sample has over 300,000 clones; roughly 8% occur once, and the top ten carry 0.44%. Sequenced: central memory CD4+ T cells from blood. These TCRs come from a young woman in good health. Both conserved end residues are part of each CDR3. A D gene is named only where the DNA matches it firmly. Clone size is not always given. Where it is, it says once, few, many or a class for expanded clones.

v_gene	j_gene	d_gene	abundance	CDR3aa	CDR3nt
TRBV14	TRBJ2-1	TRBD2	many	CASSPALAGSEQFF	TGTGCCAGCAGCCCCGCCCTAGCGGGAAGTGAGCAGTTCTTC
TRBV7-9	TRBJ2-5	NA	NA	CASGGPNNREPYF	TGTGCCAGCGGGGGTCCCAACAATAGGGAACCCTACTTC
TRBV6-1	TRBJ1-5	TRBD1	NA	CASCRQGDQPQHF	TGTGCCAGCTGTCGTCAGGGGGATCAGCCCCAGCATTTT
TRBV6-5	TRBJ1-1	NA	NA	CASSTSEVPRWIF	TGTGCCAGCAGTACTAGTGAGGTCCCTCGCTGGATCTTT
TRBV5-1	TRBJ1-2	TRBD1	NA	CASSATGGSGYTF	TGCGCCAGCAGCGCGACAGGGGGTAGTGGCTACACCTTC
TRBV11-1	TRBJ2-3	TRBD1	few	CASSWDRQTSTDTQYF	TGTGCCAGCAGCTGGGACAGGCAGACTAGCACAGATACGCAGTATTTT
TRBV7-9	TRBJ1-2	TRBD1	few	CASSSKWTGGADGYTF	TGTGCCAGCAGCTCCAAGTGGACAGGGGGCGCCGATGGCTACACCTTC
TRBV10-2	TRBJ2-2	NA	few	CASSEVLGELFF	TGCGCCAGCAGTGAGGTTCTCGGGGAGCTGTTTTTT
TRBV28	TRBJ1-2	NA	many	CASSGARGYTF	TGTGCCAGCTCCGGGGCTCGAGGCTACACCTTC
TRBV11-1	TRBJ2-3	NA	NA	CASSSQPLTPDTQYF	TGTGCCAGCAGCTCCCAGCCGCTCACCCCCGATACGCAGTATTTT
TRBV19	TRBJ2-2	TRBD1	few	CASTPGTGRIGELFF	TGTGCCAGTACCCCCGGGACAGGGCGGATCGGGGAGCTGTTTTTT
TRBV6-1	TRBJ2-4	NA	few	CASSNDGLQYF	TGTGCCAGCAGCAATGACGGGCTTCAGTACTTC
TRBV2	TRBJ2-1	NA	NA	CASNQQGYNEQFF	TGTGCCAGCAATCAGCAAGGATACAATGAGCAGTTCTTC
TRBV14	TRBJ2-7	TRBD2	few	CASSQLLAGAHEQYF	TGTGCCAGCAGCCAACTTCTAGCGGGAGCCCACGAGCAGTACTTC
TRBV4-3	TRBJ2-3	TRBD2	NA	CASSPRSGSSDTQYF	TGCGCCAGCAGCCCAAGGAGCGGGAGCTCAGATACGCAGTATTTT
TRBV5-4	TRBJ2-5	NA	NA	CASSLMLEETQYF	TGTGCCAGCAGCTTGATGTTAGAAGAGACCCAGTACTTC
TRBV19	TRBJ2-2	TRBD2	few	CASSVGRAGELFF	TGTGCCAGTAGTGTCGGGAGGGCCGGGGAGCTGTTTTTT
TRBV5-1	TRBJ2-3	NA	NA	CASSLVGGEADTQYF	TGCGCCAGCAGTTTGGTTGGGGGAGAGGCAGATACGCAGTATTTT
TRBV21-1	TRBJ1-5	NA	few	CASSNKQDRGLGQPQHF	TGTGCCAGCAGCAACAAACAGGACAGGGGGCTGGGTCAGCCCCAGCATTTT
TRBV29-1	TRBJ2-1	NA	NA	CSVSDYFNEQFF	TGCAGCGTCTCGGACTATTTCAATGAGCAGTTCTTC
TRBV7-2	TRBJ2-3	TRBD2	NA	CASSLLGTSGRGSTDTQYF	TGTGCCAGCAGCTTACTTGGGACTAGCGGGAGAGGAAGCACAGATACGCAGTATTTT
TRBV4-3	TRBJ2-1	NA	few	CASSRDLGGPYNEQFF	TGCGCCAGCAGCCGAGACTTGGGGGGCCCCTACAATGAGCAGTTCTTC
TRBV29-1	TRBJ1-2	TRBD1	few	CSGGDRAPRDGYTF	TGCAGCGGGGGGGACAGGGCCCCAAGGGATGGCTACACCTTC
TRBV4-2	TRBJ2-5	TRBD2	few	CASSQGETSGRETQYF	TGTGCCAGCAGCCAAGGGGAGACTAGCGGGAGAGAGACCCAGTACTTC
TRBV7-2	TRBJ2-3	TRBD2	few	CASSLSSGRTTDTQYF	TGTGCCAGCAGCTTATCGAGCGGGAGGACGACAGATACGCAGTATTTT
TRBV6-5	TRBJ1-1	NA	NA	CASSYGDTEAFF	TGTGCCAGCAGTTACGGGGACACTGAAGCTTTCTTT
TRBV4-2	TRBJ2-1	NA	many	CASSQDRNEQFF	TGTGCCAGCAGCCAAGATCGCAATGAGCAGTTCTTC
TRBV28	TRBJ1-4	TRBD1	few	CASSSVKGDRSNEKLFF	TGTGCCAGCAGTTCGGTCAAAGGGGACAGAAGTAATGAAAAACTGTTTTTT
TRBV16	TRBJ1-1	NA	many	CASSRDKNTEAFF	TGTGCCAGCAGCCGTGACAAGAACACTGAAGCTTTCTTT
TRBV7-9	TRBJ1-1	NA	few	CASSPWGGQSNTEAFF	TGTGCCAGCAGCCCCTGGGGGGGACAAAGTAACACTGAAGCTTTCTTT
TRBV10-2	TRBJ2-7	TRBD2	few	CASRAGGYEQYF	TGCGCCAGCAGGGCGGGGGGGTACGAGCAGTACTTC
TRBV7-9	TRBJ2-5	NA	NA	CASSLQGGQETQYF	TGTGCCAGCAGCTTGCAGGGGGGCCAAGAGACCCAGTACTTC
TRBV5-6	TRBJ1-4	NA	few	CASSLGPGLFEKLFF	TGTGCCAGCAGCTTGGGTCCGGGCCTCTTCGAAAAACTGTTTTTT
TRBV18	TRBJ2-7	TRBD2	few	CASSPPGTSGRGEQYF	TGTGCCAGCTCACCACCCGGGACTAGCGGGAGGGGCGAGCAGTACTTC
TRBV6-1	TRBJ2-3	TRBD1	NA	CASSEVGGTGLDTQYF	TGTGCCAGCAGTGAAGTAGGGGGGACAGGGCTAGATACGCAGTATTTT
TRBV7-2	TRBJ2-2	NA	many	CASSLVSGDTGELFF	TGTGCCAGCAGCTTAGTGTCCGGGGATACCGGGGAGCTGTTTTTT
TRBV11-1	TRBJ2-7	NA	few	CASSRVGSSYEQYF	TGTGCCAGCAGCCGGGTGGGGAGCTCCTACGAGCAGTACTTC
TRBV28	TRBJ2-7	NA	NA	CASRTGQRWGTYEQYF	TGTGCCAGCAGAACCGGACAGAGGTGGGGCACCTACGAGCAGTACTTC
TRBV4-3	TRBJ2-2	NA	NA	CASSQAGTLNTGELFF	TGCGCCAGCAGCCAAGCCGGGACACTGAACACCGGGGAGCTGTTTTTT
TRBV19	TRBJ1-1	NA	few	CASSFQWSGEAFF	TGTGCCAGTAGTTTTCAGTGGAGCGGTGAAGCTTTCTTT
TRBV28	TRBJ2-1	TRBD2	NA	CASSSPAGSSYNEQFF	TGTGCCAGCAGTTCCCCAGCGGGAAGCTCCTACAATGAGCAGTTCTTC
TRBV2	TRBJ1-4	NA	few	CASSVRHNEKLFF	TGTGCCAGCAGTGTTCGTCATAATGAAAAACTGTTTTTT
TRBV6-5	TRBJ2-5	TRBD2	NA	CASSYKRDQETQYF	TGTGCCAGCAGTTATAAGCGGGATCAAGAGACCCAGTACTTC
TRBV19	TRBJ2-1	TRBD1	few	CASSTLGGRGHVEQFF	TGTGCCAGTAGTACCCTCGGCGGCAGGGGGCATGTTGAGCAGTTCTTC
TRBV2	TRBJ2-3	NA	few	CASSDRGAFTDTQYF	TGTGCCAGCAGTGACAGAGGGGCATTCACAGATACGCAGTATTTT
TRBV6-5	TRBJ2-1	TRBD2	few	CASSDGLAGGNEQFF	TGTGCCAGCAGCGACGGACTAGCGGGAGGAAATGAGCAGTTCTTC
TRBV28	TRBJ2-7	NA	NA	CASSFVGSYEQYF	TGTGCCAGCAGTTTTGTGGGTTCCTACGAGCAGTACTTC
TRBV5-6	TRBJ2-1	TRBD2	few	CASSLETSGGSYNEQFF	TGTGCCAGCAGCTTGGAGACTAGCGGAGGGTCCTACAATGAGCAGTTCTTC
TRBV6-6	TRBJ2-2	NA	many	CASSYPASGTGELFF	TGTGCCAGCAGTTACCCGGCCAGCGGTACCGGGGAGCTGTTTTTT
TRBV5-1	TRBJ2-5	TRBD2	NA	CASSLSGNQETQYF	TGCGCCAGCAGCCTGAGCGGGAACCAAGAGACCCAGTACTTC
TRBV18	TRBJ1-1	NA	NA	CASSPSRAGTEAFF	TGTGCCAGCTCCCCTTCCAGGGCGGGCACTGAAGCTTTCTTT
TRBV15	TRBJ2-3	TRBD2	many	CATSRDLWASGTDTQYF	TGTGCCACCAGCAGAGATCTCTGGGCTAGCGGTACAGATACGCAGTATTTT
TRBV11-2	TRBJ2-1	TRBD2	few	CASSPRLAGVFNEQFF	TGTGCCAGCAGCCCGCGACTAGCGGGAGTCTTCAATGAGCAGTTCTTC
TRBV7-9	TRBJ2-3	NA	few	CASSLGASFTDTQYF	TGTGCCAGCAGCTTAGGCGCTAGCTTCACAGATACGCAGTATTTT
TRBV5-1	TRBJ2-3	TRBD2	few	CASSSLGGTTSFSQYF	TGCGCCAGCAGCTCCCTAGGAGGGACTACCTCCTTTTCGCAGTATTTT
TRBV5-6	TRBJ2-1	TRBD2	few	CASTKLAGNPGEQFF	TGTGCCAGCACCAAACTAGCGGGAAATCCTGGTGAGCAGTTCTTC
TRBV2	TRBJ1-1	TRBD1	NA	CASMGQLNTEAFF	TGTGCCAGCATGGGACAGCTGAACACTGAAGCTTTCTTT
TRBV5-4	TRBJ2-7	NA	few	CASSLAQQGSYEQYF	TGTGCCAGCAGCTTGGCTCAACAGGGATCCTACGAGCAGTACTTC
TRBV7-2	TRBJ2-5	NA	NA	CASSSVSVQYF	TGTGCCAGCAGCTCCGTGTCGGTCCAGTACTTC